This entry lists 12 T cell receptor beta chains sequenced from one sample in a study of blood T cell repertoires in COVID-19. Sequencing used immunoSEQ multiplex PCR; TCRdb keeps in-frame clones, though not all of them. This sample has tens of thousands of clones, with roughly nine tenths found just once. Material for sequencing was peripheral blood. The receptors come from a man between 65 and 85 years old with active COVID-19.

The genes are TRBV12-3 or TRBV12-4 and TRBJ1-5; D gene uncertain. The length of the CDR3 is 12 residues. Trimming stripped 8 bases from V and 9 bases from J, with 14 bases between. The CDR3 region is CASGGPEGPQHF. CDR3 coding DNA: TGTGCCAGCGGTGGCCCGGAGGGGCCCCAGCATTTT.

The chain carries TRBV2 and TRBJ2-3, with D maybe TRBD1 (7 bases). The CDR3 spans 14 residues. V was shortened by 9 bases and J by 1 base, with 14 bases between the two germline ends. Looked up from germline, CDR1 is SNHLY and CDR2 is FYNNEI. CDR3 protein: CASRGGTGTDTQYF. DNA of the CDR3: TGTGCCAGTCGGGGCGGGACAGGCACAGATACGCAGTATTTT.

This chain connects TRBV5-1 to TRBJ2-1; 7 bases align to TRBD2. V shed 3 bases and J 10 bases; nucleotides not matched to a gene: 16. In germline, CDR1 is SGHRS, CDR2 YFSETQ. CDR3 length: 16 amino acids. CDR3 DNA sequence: TGCGCCAGCAGCTCACCCGAGACTAGCCCAATGACCGAGCAGTTCTTC. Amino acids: CASSSPETSPMTEQFF.

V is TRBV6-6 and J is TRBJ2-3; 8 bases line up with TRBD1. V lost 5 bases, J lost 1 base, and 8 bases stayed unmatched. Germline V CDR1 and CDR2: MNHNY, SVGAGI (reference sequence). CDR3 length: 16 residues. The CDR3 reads CASSGSRQGRTDTQYF. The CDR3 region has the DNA TGTGCCAGCAGTGGAAGCCGACAGGGGCGCACAGATACGCAGTATTTT.

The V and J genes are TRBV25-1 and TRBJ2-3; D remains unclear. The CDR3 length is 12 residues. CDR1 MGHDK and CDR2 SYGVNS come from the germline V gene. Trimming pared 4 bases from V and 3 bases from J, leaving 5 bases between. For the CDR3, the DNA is TGTGCCAGCAGTGCCATGACAGATACGCAGTATTTT. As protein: CASSAMTDTQYF.

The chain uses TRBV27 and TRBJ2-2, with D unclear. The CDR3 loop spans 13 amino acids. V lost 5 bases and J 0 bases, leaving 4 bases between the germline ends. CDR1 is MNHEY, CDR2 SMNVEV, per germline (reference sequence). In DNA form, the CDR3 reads TGTGCCAGCAGTCACACGAACACCGGGGAGCTGTTTTTT. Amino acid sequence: CASSHTNTGELFF.

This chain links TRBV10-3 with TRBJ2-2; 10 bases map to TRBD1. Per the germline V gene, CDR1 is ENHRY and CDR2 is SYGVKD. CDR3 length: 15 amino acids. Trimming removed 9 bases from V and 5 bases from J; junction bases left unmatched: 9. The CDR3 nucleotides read TGTGCCATAGGGACCGGGACAGGGGTAACCGGGGAGCTGTTTTTT. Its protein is CAIGTGTGVTGELFF.

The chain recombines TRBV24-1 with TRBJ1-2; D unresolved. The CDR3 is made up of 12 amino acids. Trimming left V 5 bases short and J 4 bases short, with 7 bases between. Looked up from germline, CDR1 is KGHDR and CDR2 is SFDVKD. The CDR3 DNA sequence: TGTGCCACCAGTGGGGGAGGCTATGGCTACACCTTC. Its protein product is CATSGGGYGYTF.

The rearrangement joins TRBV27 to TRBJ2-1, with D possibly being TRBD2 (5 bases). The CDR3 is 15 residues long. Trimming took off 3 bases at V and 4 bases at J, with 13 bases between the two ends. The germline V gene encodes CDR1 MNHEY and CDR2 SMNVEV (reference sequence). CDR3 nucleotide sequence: TGTGCCAGCAGTTTTTTAGCGAGATCTTACAATGAGCAGTTCTTC. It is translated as CASSFLARSYNEQFF.

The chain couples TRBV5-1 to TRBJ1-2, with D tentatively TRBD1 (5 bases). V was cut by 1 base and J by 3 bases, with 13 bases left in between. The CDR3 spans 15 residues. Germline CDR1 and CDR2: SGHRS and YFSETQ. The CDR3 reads CASSLRWGSDYGYTF. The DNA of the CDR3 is TGCGCCAGCAGCTTGAGGTGGGGCTCGGACTATGGCTACACCTTC.

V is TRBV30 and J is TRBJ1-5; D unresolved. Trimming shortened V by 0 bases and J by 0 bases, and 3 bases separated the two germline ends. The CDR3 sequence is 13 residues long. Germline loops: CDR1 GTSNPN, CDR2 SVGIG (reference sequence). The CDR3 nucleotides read TGTGCCTGGAGTGTTCATAGCAATCAGCCCCAGCATTTT. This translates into CAWSVHSNQPQHF. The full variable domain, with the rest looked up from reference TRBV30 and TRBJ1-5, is SQTIHQWPATLVQPVGSPLSLECTVEGTSNPNLYWYRQAAGRGLQLLFYSVGIGQISSEVPQNLSASRPQDRQFILSSKKLLLSDSGFYLCAWSVHSNQPQHFGDGTRLSIL.

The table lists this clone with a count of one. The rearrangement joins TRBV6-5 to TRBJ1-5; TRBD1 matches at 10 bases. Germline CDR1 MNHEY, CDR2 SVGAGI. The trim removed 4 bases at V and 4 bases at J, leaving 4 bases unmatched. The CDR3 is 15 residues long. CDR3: CASSSGQGNNQPQHF. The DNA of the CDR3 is TGTGCCAGCAGTTCGGGACAGGGGAATAATCAGCCCCAGCATTTT.